Listed below are T cell receptor beta chains from one sample, sequenced in a study of vaccination and CD4 T cells after COVID-19. Antigens of these TCRs are unknown. TCRdb reanalysed the PCR reads using MiXCR and keeps one entry per CDR3 protein. This sample has 16,000 or so distinct CDR3 sequences; 52% occur once, and the top ten carry less than 4.5%. This material consisted of CD4+ T cells from blood, cultured in vitro, taken before SARS-CoV-2 vaccination. These receptors all stem from a human donor who had recovered from COVID-19. CDR3s include the opening cysteine and the closing phenylalanine or tryptophan. A D gene is named only where the DNA matches it firmly. Not every row has a clone size; where given, it reads once, few, many or a size class.

D,size,V,J,DNA,CDR3
TRBD1,few,TRBV19,TRBJ1-2,TGTGCCAGTAATCTACAGGGGGCAAGTAACTATGGCTACACCTTC,CASNLQGASNYGYTF
-,-,TRBV7-9,TRBJ2-5,TGTGCCAGCAGCCAACCATTAGCTGCTTTCGAGACCCAGTACTTC,CASSQPLAAFETQYF
-,few,TRBV7-9,TRBJ2-3,TGTGCCATCGAGAACACAGATACGCAGTATTTT,CAIENTDTQYF
-,few,TRBV7-8,TRBJ1-1,TGTGCCAGCAGCTTAGATAGGGGCTTGAACACTGAAGCTTTCTTT,CASSLDRGLNTEAFF
-,-,TRBV6-5,TRBJ1-6,TGTGCCAGCAGTTACGAGGACCCACGGAATTCACCCCTCCACTTT,CASSYEDPRNSPLHF
-,once,TRBV7-2,TRBJ1-2,TGTGCCAGCAGCTTAGCGACCCCCCACAGCCTCCGCGACTATGGCTACACCTTC,CASSLATPHSLRDYGYTF
TRBD1,-,TRBV28,TRBJ1-6,TGTGCCAGCAGTTTAGCGGGACAGATGAATTCACCCCTCCACTTT,CASSLAGQMNSPLHF
TRBD2,-,TRBV19,TRBJ2-1,TGTGCCAGTAGTATAGCAGCGGGAGTAAGCAATGAGCAGTTCTTC,CASSIAAGVSNEQFF
TRBD1,few,TRBV6-1,TRBJ1-1,TGTGCCAGCAGTATACACGGGACAGGGCCGGGCACTGAAGCTTTCTTT,CASSIHGTGPGTEAFF
TRBD1,few,TRBV2,TRBJ2-7,TGTGCCAGCAGTGCGAGGACAGGGAGCTACGAGCAGTACTTC,CASSARTGSYEQYF
TRBD1,-,TRBV19,TRBJ2-7,TGTGCCAGTAGTATTGAGGGACAGGGTCCCTACGAGCAGTACTTC,CASSIEGQGPYEQYF
-,-,TRBV6-1,TRBJ2-7,TGTGCCAGCAGTGGGATTACGGGGGCACACGAGCAGTACTTC,CASSGITGAHEQYF
TRBD1,-,TRBV4-1,TRBJ2-3,TGCGCCAGCAGCCCTGACAGGGGGGCGCAGTATTTT,CASSPDRGAQYF
TRBD1,-,TRBV2,TRBJ1-2,TGTGCCAGCAAACCGGACAGGGTTAACTATGGCTACACCTTC,CASKPDRVNYGYTF
-,-,TRBV28,TRBJ1-6,TGTGCCAGCAGGGGGCCAAATTCACCCCTCCACTTT,CASRGPNSPLHF
-,-,TRBV14,TRBJ1-6,TGTGCCAGCAGCCAAGGAGGGGCGCGGAATTCACCCCTCCACTTT,CASSQGGARNSPLHF
TRBD2,once,TRBV19,TRBJ2-3,TGTGCCAGTAGTGGACGGACTAGCTTAGCAGATACGCAGTATTTT,CASSGRTSLADTQYF
-,few,TRBV6-5,TRBJ1-3,TGTGCCAGCAGTTACTTGGGCTCTGGAAACACCATATATTTT,CASSYLGSGNTIYF
TRBD2,-,TRBV20-1,TRBJ2-4,TGCAGTGCCAAAACCCCCGGGACTAGCGGACGCGTAGCCAAAAACATTCAGTACTTC,CSAKTPGTSGRVAKNIQYF
TRBD1,-,TRBV16,TRBJ1-5,TGTGCCAGCAGCCAATGGGGACAGGGCGAAAATCAGCCCCAGCATTTT,CASSQWGQGENQPQHF
-,few,TRBV20-1,TRBJ1-6,TGCAGTTGTTGGGGGTCGCCCCTCCACTTT,CSCWGSPLHF
TRBD1,few,TRBV6-5,TRBJ2-2,TGTGCCAGCAGTTACGAGCAGGGGGTGACCGGGGAGCTGTTTTTT,CASSYEQGVTGELFF